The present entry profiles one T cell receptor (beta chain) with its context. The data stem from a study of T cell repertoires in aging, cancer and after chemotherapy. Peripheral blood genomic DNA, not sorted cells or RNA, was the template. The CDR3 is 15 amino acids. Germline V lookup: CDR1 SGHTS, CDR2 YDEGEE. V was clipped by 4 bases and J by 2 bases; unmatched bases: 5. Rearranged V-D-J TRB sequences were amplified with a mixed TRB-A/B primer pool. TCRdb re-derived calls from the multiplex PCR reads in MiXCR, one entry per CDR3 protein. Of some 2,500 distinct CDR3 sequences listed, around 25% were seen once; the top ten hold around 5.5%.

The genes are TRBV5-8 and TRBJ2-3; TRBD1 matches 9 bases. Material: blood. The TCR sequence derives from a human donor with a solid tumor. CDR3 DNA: TGTGCCAGCAGCCGGACAGGGGTATTCACAGATACGCAGTATTTT. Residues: CASSRTGVFTDTQYF.